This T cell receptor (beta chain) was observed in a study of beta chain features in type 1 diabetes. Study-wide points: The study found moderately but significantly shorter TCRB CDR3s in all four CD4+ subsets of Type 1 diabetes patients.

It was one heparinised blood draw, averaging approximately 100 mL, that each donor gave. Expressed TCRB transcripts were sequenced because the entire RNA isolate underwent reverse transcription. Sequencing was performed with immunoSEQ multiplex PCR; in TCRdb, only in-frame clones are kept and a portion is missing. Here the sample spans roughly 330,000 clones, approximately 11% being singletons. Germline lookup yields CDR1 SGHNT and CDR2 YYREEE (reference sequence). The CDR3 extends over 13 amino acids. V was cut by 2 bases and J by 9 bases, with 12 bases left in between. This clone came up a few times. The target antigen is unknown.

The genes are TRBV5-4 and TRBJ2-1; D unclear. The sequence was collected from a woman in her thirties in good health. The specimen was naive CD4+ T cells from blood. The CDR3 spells CASSLPRASEQFF. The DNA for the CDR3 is TGTGCCAGCAGCTTACCCCGCGCGAGTGAGCAGTTCTTC.